This passage covers 17 T cell receptor beta chains from one sample sequenced in a study of blood T cell repertoires in COVID-19. This table comes from immunoSEQ multiplex PCR, and its TCRdb copy is limited to in-frame clones, with some not included. The sample yields over 300,000 clones, about 88% seen once. Sequencing was carried out using PBMCs or T cells enriched from blood (not recorded which). The receptor set was obtained from a woman aged 40 to 50 who had recovered from COVID-19.

This CDR3 reads CASSLQGINTGELFF. CDR3 bases: TGTGCCAGCAGCTTACAGGGAATTAACACCGGGGAGCTGTTTTTT. V gene TRBV5-4 combines with J gene TRBJ2-2; tentatively, D is TRBD1 (6 bases). Germline lookup yields CDR1 SGHNT and CDR2 YYREEE (reference sequence). V was cut by 2 bases and J by 2 bases, with 10 bases left in between. The CDR3 totals 15 residues.

The CDR3 coding sequence is TGTGCCAGCAGCCCCAGACTCGCTACCTACGAGCAGTACTTC. As protein: CASSPRLATYEQYF. This sequence joins TRBV11-2 and TRBJ2-7; D not certain. Trimming left V 5 bases short and J 2 bases short, with 13 bases between. The CDR3 extends over 14 amino acids. Germline V gene lookup returns CDR1 SGHAT and CDR2 FQNNGV.

CDR3 sequence reads: CASSLASGWGQPQHF. CDR3 in DNA: TGTGCCAGCAGCTTGGCCTCAGGGTGGGGTCAGCCCCAGCATTTT. The V gene is TRBV5-6, the J gene TRBJ1-5, with D perhaps TRBD1 (5 bases). The ends were cut back, 0 bases at V and 6 bases at J, with 13 bases in the middle. The length of the CDR3 is 15 residues. Germline values: CDR1 SGHDT, CDR2 YYEEEE.

The chain recombines TRBV5-1 with TRBJ2-1; D uncertain. The CDR3 has 13 residues. From germline, CDR1 is SGHRS and CDR2 YFSETQ. V shed 3 bases and J shed 7 bases, with 11 bases lying between them. As DNA, the CDR3 is TGCGCCAGCAGCTCGATAACAGAGAATGAGCAGTTCTTC. This sequence encodes CASSSITENEQFF.

This clone was detected only once. The J gene is TRBJ1-5, the V gene TRBV19; 7 bases line up with TRBD1. The V segment lost 3 bases and the J segment 0 bases; nucleotides outside the gene matches: 2. The germline gives CDR1 LNHDA, CDR2 SQIVND (reference sequence). CDR3 length: 15 amino acids. DNA of the CDR3: TGTGCCAGTAGTATTGACAGGGATAGCAATCAGCCCCAGCATTTT. It encodes CASSIDRDSNQPQHF.

The chain carries TRBV3-1 (or the pseudogene TRBV3-2) and TRBJ2-4; 13 bases line up with TRBD2. Trimming removed 0 bases from V and 0 bases from J; junction bases left unmatched: 8. This CDR3 is built from 20 residues. The germline CDR1 and CDR2 sequences are LGHDT and YNNKEL (reference sequence). The CDR3 coding sequence is TGTGCCAGCAGCCAAGATTGGGGGACTAGCGGGAAACCAGCCAAAAACATTCAGTACTTC. It translates to CASSQDWGTSGKPAKNIQYF.

This rearrangement joins TRBV18 to TRBJ1-2; 9 nucleotides agree with TRBD1. CDR1 KGHSH and CDR2 LQKENI come from the germline V gene. V trimming: 3 bases; J trimming: 5 bases; junction bases outside the gene matches: 1. The CDR3 has 13 residues. The CDR3 spells CASSPGQGYGYTF. In nucleotides, the CDR3 is TGTGCCAGCTCACCGGGACAGGGATATGGCTACACCTTC.

The V call is TRBV25-1, the J call TRBJ2-5, with TRBD2 matching over 13 bases. J was trimmed by 5 bases and V by 5 bases; bases with no gene match: 8. The CDR3 has 16 amino acids. Germline V gives CDR1 MGHDK, CDR2 SYGVNS. The chain's CDR3 is CASSLRLAGGPETQYF. The CDR3 nucleotides are TGTGCCAGCAGTTTACGACTAGCGGGGGGCCCGGAGACCCAGTACTTC.

The chain recombines TRBV11-3 with TRBJ2-7; tentatively, D is TRBD2 (5 bases). Trimming shortened V by 2 bases and J by 2 bases, and 13 bases separated the two germline ends. The V gene's germline CDR1 is SGHNT and CDR2 YENEEA. The length of the CDR3 is 15 residues. CDR3 region: CASSLSSGGPYEQYF. DNA of the CDR3: TGTGCCAGCAGCTTAAGTTCAGGAGGCCCCTACGAGCAGTACTTC.

The chain employs TRBV5-8 and TRBJ2-7; D possibly corresponds to TRBD2 (5 bases). CDR1 and CDR2 (germline): SGHTS, YDEGEE. V was trimmed by 3 bases and J by 6 bases, leaving 22 bases between them. The CDR3 has 16 residues. CDR3 in DNA: TGTGCCAGCAGCTGGGCCGTTTTTCAGAGGAGGTCCGAGCAGTACTTC. It translates to CASSWAVFQRRSEQYF.

V gene TRBV28 combines with J gene TRBJ2-7; D is possibly TRBD1 (6 bases). The V gene lost 2 bases and the J gene lost 4 bases, with 12 bases spanning the gap. Germline V gives CDR1 MDHEN, CDR2 SYDVKM. CDR3 size: 14 residues. The CDR3 loop reads CASSLRQERYEQYF. DNA of the CDR3: TGTGCCAGCAGTTTACGACAGGAGAGATACGAGCAGTACTTC.

The rearrangement uses TRBV9 and TRBJ2-3, with 8 positions matching TRBD1. With 0 bases clipped from V and 2 bases from J, the junction kept 2 bases outside the gene matches. This CDR3 has 15 amino acids. Germline CDR1 is SGDLS and CDR2 is YYNGEE. CDR3 amino acids: CASSVDRGFTDTQYF. CDR3 nucleotides: TGTGCCAGCAGCGTAGACAGGGGGTTCACAGATACGCAGTATTTT.

The chain has TRBV6-5 and TRBJ1-1; D may be TRBD1 (6 bases). The CDR3 is 15 amino acids. Trimming took 2 bases from V and 4 from J, leaving 14 bases between them. The germline V gene has CDR1 MNHEY and CDR2 SVGAGI. CDR3 nucleotide sequence: TGTGCCAGCAGTTACATGTGGGGGCCCGGCACTGAAGCTTTCTTT. Amino acids: CASSYMWGPGTEAFF.

Regarding this clone: Other DNA sequences in the sample encode the same CDR3. The V gene is TRBV6-2 or TRBV6-3, the J gene TRBJ2-3; D uncertain. CDR3 length equals 13 residues. V lost 2 bases and J lost 0, with 3 bases in between. Germline V gene data show CDR1 as MNHEY and CDR2 as SVGEGT. CDR3 amino acids: CASSYPSTDTQYF. DNA of the CDR3: TGTGCCAGCAGTTACCCGAGCACAGATACGCAGTATTTT.

CDR3 sequence (DNA): TGTGCCAGCAGCCCTTCTGGTAGACTAGCGGGAGTAAATGAGCAGTTCTTC. Encoded protein: CASSPSGRLAGVNEQFF. This sequence joins TRBV7-9 and TRBJ2-1, with 12 nucleotides matching TRBD2. The junction had 12 bases not matched to a gene; V was cut back by 5 bases and J by 7 bases. Germline-derived CDR1 and CDR2 are SEHNR and FQNEAQ (reference sequence). This CDR3 spans 17 amino acids.

The chain joins TRBV9 to TRBJ2-1; 12 nucleotides line up with TRBD2. The J segment lost 4 bases and the V segment lost 0 bases, leaving 5 bases of the junction unmatched. From germline, CDR1 is SGDLS and CDR2 YYNGEE. The CDR3 runs to 17 residues. This CDR3 is CASSVGTSGRKYNEQFF. The DNA of the CDR3 is TGTGCCAGCAGCGTAGGAACTAGCGGGAGGAAATACAATGAGCAGTTCTTC.

This clone was found once. J is TRBJ2-2 and V is TRBV13; 8 bases map to TRBD2. Germline lookup yields CDR1 PRHDT and CDR2 FYEKMQ (reference sequence). The CDR3 spans 17 residues. The J segment lost 5 bases and the V segment lost 2 bases, leaving 10 bases of the junction unmatched. This chain's CDR3 is CASSLNAGRAGTGELFF. CDR3 in DNA: TGTGCCAGCAGCTTAAATGCCGGGAGGGCCGGGACCGGGGAGCTGTTTTTT.